This is a list of T cell receptor beta chains from one sample in a study of CD8 T cells in ankylosing spondylitis. MiXCR, run by TCRdb on the 5' RACE reads, gives a single entry per CDR3 protein. The data show 400,000 or so distinct CDR3 sequences, 25% to 30% seen once. Sequencing used blood, either unsorted or a sorted T cell fraction (not recorded which). The receptors originated from a male donor with ankylosing spondylitis. Each CDR3 is given with its conserved first and last residue. Each record gives: D gene, CDR3 length, clone size, V gene, J gene, CDR3 protein, CDR3 DNA. A D gene is named only where the DNA matches it firmly. Clone size appears in some rows only: once, few, many, or a class for an expanded clone.

>.|17|few|TRBV5-1|TRBJ2-3
CASSSLELSRHTDTQYF
TGCGCCAGCAGCTCCCTAGAGTTGTCCCGGCATACAGATACGCAGTATTTT
>TRBD2|15|.|TRBV20-1|TRBJ2-5
CSAISLAGVRETQYF
TGCAGTGCTATTTCGCTAGCGGGAGTTCGGGAGACCCAGTACTTC
>TRBD1|16|.|TRBV6-2/TRBV6-3|TRBJ1-5
CASSTKGQGYNQPQHF
TGTGCCAGCAGTACCAAGGGACAGGGATACAATCAGCCCCAGCATTTT
>.|13|.|TRBV1|TRBJ2-1
CTSSQVRYNEQFF
TGCACCAGCAGCCAAGTTAGATACAATGAGCAGTTCTTC
>.|13|.|TRBV20-1|TRBJ1-4
CSARRLPNEKLFF
TGCAGTGCCAGGAGGTTGCCTAATGAAAAACTGTTTTTT
>.|13|few|TRBV2|TRBJ1-1
CASIGNRNTEAFF
TGTGCCAGCATCGGGAACAGGAACACTGAAGCTTTCTTT
>.|15|few|TRBV7-2|TRBJ1-6
CASSLLQAPDSPLHF
TGTGCCAGCAGCTTACTACAGGCCCCTGATTCACCCCTCCACTTT
>.|15|few|TRBV5-1|TRBJ2-1
CASSLKADSYNEQFF
TGCGCCAGCAGCTTGAAGGCGGACTCCTACAATGAGCAGTTCTTC
>.|15|.|TRBV5-1|TRBJ1-1
CASSKEQVPNTEAFF
TGCGCCAGCAGCAAGGAACAGGTCCCGAACACTGAAGCTTTCTTT
>.|17|.|TRBV7-2|TRBJ2-1
CASSPQLGRVPYNEQFF
TGTGCCAGCAGCCCACAGCTGGGGCGAGTACCCTACAATGAGCAGTTCTTC
>.|14|.|TRBV3-1|TRBJ1-1
CASSQGTGWGEAFF
TGTGCCAGCAGCCAAGGGACGGGGTGGGGTGAAGCTTTCTTT
>TRBD1|13|.|TRBV6-6|TRBJ2-5
CASMGTGMKTQYF
TGTGCCAGCATGGGGACAGGGATGAAGACCCAGTACTTC
>TRBD1|15|.|TRBV20-1|TRBJ1-1
CSAYKPGQQFTEAFF
TGCAGTGCTTATAAACCGGGACAGCAATTCACTGAAGCTTTCTTT
>.|14|.|TRBV6-1|TRBJ2-6
CASTLVSGANVLTF
TGTGCCAGCACCCTGGTCTCTGGGGCCAACGTCCTGACTTTC
>TRBD1|14|.|TRBV19|TRBJ2-1
CASSRRDRYNEQFF
TGTGCCAGTAGTCGCCGGGACAGGTACAATGAGCAGTTCTTC
>.|15|few|TRBV30|TRBJ1-6
CAWSVPRAGNSPLHF
TGTGCCTGGAGTGTACCCAGGGCGGGTAATTCACCCCTCCACTTT
>.|16|.|TRBV11-2|TRBJ2-5
CASSFFLTAESEAQYF
TGTGCCAGCAGCTTCTTCTTGACAGCGGAGTCTGAGGCCCAGTACTTC
>.|16|.|TRBV7-6|TRBJ2-6
CASSLDSNSGANVLTF
TGTGCCAGCAGCTTGGACAGTAACTCTGGGGCCAACGTCCTGACTTTC
>.|17|few|TRBV10-3|TRBJ2-5
CAISDPRGEGPQETQYF
TGTGCCATCAGTGACCCCCGAGGAGAGGGGCCTCAAGAGACCCAGTACTTC
>.|14|many|TRBV5-1|TRBJ2-1
CASSLQAGSNEQFF
TGCGCCAGCAGCCTCCAGGCGGGTAGCAATGAGCAGTTCTTC
>.|12|few|TRBV29-1|TRBJ2-1
CSVGERNNEQFF
TGCAGCGTTGGTGAGCGGAACAATGAGCAGTTCTTC
>.|16|.|TRBV7-9|TRBJ2-3
CASSPGGPSLLDTQYF
TGTGCCAGCAGCCCCGGGGGACCCTCATTATTGGATACGCAGTATTTT
>TRBD2|16|.|TRBV24-1|TRBJ2-1
CATSDSGTSGIWEQFF
TGTGCCACCAGTGACTCCGGGACTAGCGGGATATGGGAGCAGTTCTTC
>TRBD1|16|once|TRBV7-2|TRBJ1-2
CASSLVAPGTGHGYTF
TGTGCCAGCAGCTTAGTAGCCCCGGGGACAGGACATGGCTACACCTTC
>TRBD1|14|few|TRBV11-2|TRBJ1-2
CASSSPTGVYGYTF
TGTGCCAGCAGCTCCCCGACAGGGGTCTATGGCTACACCTTC
>.|20|once|TRBV11-1|TRBJ2-2
CASSRKPSSGPAEGIGELFF
TGTGCCAGCAGCCGAAAGCCGTCCAGCGGGCCTGCGGAGGGGATCGGGGAGCTGTTTTTT
>TRBD2|17|.|TRBV5-8|TRBJ2-4
CASSLGLTGGPRDIQYF
TGTGCCAGCAGCTTGGGTCTGACGGGAGGGCCCAGGGACATTCAGTACTTC
>.|13|few|TRBV12-3/TRBV12-4|TRBJ1-4
CASSPRTDEKLFF
TGTGCCAGCAGTCCCCGGACGGATGAAAAACTGTTTTTT
>.|13|.|TRBV29-1|TRBJ2-3
CSPRRGLADTQYF
TGCAGCCCACGTCGAGGTCTCGCAGATACGCAGTATTTT
>TRBD2|18|many|TRBV5-1|TRBJ2-1
CASSLANWTSGSYNEQFF
TGCGCCAGCAGCTTGGCGAACTGGACTAGCGGTTCCTACAATGAGCAGTTCTTC
>TRBD2|16|few|TRBV6-5|TRBJ2-2
CASSWGLAGVAGELFF
TGTGCCAGCAGTTGGGGACTAGCGGGAGTGGCCGGGGAGCTGTTTTTT
>.|15|.|TRBV5-1|TRBJ1-1
CASSLERHMNTEAFF
TGCGCCAGCAGCTTGGAAAGACATATGAACACTGAAGCTTTCTTT
>TRBD2|16|.|TRBV2|TRBJ2-1
CASSDNPRAGVNEQFF
TGTGCCAGCAGTGATAATCCCCGAGCGGGAGTCAATGAGCAGTTCTTC
>.|10|.|TRBV20-1|TRBJ2-4
CSARGVAQYF
TGCAGTGCTAGGGGGGTAGCTCAGTACTTC
>.|17|.|TRBV9|TRBJ2-1
CASSAEGGGPLYNEQFF
TGTGCCAGCAGCGCAGAGGGAGGGGGACCCCTATACAATGAGCAGTTCTTC
>.|15|few|TRBV5-1|TRBJ2-6
CASRLDGAGANVLTF
TGCGCCAGCAGGCTCGACGGGGCTGGGGCCAACGTCCTGACTTTC